These T cell receptor beta chains were read from a single sample in a study of blood T cell dynamics during melanoma immunotherapy. The assay was immunoSEQ multiplex PCR, and TCRdb's table has in-frame clones only and misses some. The table records some 8,200 clones, 70% to 90% of them present only once. The input for sequencing was blood, taken from a patient treated with checkpoint blockade. All receptors derive from a human donor with melanoma. The CDR3 runs from the conserved cysteine through the conserved F or W. Fields, in order: J gene, CDR3 length, V gene, CDR3 protein.

j_gene: TRBJ2-7; len: 14; v_gene: TRBV7-6; CDR3aa: CASSPDRGTEEQYF
j_gene: TRBJ2-7; len: 15; v_gene: TRBV4-2; CDR3aa: CASSQEASGLYEQYF
j_gene: TRBJ2-7; len: 14; v_gene: TRBV10-3; CDR3aa: CAISPDWISYEQYF
j_gene: TRBJ1-1; len: 10; v_gene: TRBV2; CDR3aa: CASSLREAFF
j_gene: TRBJ1-2; len: 12; v_gene: TRBV4-2; CDR3aa: CASSHDREGYTF
j_gene: TRBJ1-2; len: 16; v_gene: TRBV27; CDR3aa: CASSLLGRQGYYGYTF
j_gene: TRBJ1-1; len: 12; v_gene: TRBV6-1; CDR3aa: CASGNRNTEAFF
j_gene: TRBJ2-7; len: 14; v_gene: TRBV6-6; CDR3aa: CASSQTSGSYEQYF
j_gene: TRBJ1-4; len: 15; v_gene: TRBV10-3; CDR3aa: CAISPGTGFDEKLFF
j_gene: TRBJ1-5; len: 15; v_gene: TRBV7-2; CDR3aa: CASSPLGGGNQPQHF
j_gene: TRBJ1-4; len: 14; v_gene: TRBV4-2; CDR3aa: CASSQGQGNEKLFF
j_gene: TRBJ1-6; len: 14; v_gene: TRBV28; CDR3aa: CASRGEPHNSPLHF
j_gene: TRBJ1-3; len: 15; v_gene: TRBV4-2; CDR3aa: CASSQDTSSGNTIYF
j_gene: TRBJ2-6; len: 14; v_gene: TRBV7-9; CDR3aa: CASSFRAGANVLTF
j_gene: TRBJ1-1; len: 15; v_gene: TRBV6-6; CDR3aa: CASTNRAGGNTEAFF
j_gene: NA; len: 15; v_gene: TRBV5-4; CDR3aa: CASSHGQGQTYEQYF
j_gene: TRBJ2-1; len: 14; v_gene: TRBV19; CDR3aa: CASSLAPLYNEQFF
j_gene: TRBJ1-3; len: 14; v_gene: TRBV6-1; CDR3aa: CASSDWPHGNTIYF
j_gene: TRBJ1-4; len: 15; v_gene: TRBV28; CDR3aa: CASSFGMATNEKLFF
j_gene: TRBJ1-2; len: 15; v_gene: TRBV9; CDR3aa: CASSVGVGQGYGYTF
j_gene: TRBJ1-5; len: 13; v_gene: TRBV6-6; CDR3aa: CASSPTGHQPQHF
j_gene: TRBJ1-2; len: 15; v_gene: TRBV19; CDR3aa: CASSIFARIRGGYTF
j_gene: TRBJ2-1; len: 13; v_gene: TRBV7-3; CDR3aa: CASSPQGANEQFF
j_gene: TRBJ2-7; len: 13; v_gene: TRBV10-1; CDR3aa: CASSESPGAEQYF
j_gene: TRBJ1-4; len: 17; v_gene: TRBV21-1; CDR3aa: CASSKGRLGRGNEKLFF
j_gene: TRBJ1-2; len: 14; v_gene: TRBV11-2; CDR3aa: CASSLNGGGYGYTF